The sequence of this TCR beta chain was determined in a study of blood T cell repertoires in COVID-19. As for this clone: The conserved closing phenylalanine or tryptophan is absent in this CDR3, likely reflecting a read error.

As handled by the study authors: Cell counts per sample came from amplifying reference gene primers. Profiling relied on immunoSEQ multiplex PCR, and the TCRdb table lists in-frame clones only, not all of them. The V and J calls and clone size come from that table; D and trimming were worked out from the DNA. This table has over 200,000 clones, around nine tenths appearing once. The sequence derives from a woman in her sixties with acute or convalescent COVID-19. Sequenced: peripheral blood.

The CDR3 sequence: CASSLWQGQGYTL. DNA of the CDR3: TGTGCCAGCAGTTTATGGCAGGGGCAGGGCTACACCCTC. The chain couples TRBV28 to TRBJ1-2; a possible D gene is TRBD1 (6 bases). The CDR3 has 13 amino acids. CDR1 is MDHEN, CDR2 SYDVKM, per germline. Trimming left V 0 bases short and J 8 bases short, with 10 bases between.